This T cell receptor beta chain was captured by sequencing in a study of blood T cells in healthy people across ages (dated by TCRdb to about 2015). A note on the overall study: In model experiments, template switching captured about one uniquely barcoded TCR beta cDNA molecule for every two T cells. The donors were split into four age groups: young (average around 15 years), middle-aged (around 37), aged (around 67) and long-lived (roughly 77). Using deep sequencing normalized with unique cDNA molecular identifiers, the study measured how TCR beta repertoire diversity changes with age. To avoid experimental bias, donors of different ages were spread randomly across the sequencing lanes. Using the same blood draw, the study looked at two additional independent replicas of 1 million unique cDNA reads for two donors, one aged 18 to 30 and the other aged 80 or older. Broader findings and caveats from the paper: Compared with the aged group, the long-lived group had more naive CD4+ T cells, fewer expanded clones and increased TCR diversity, a pattern suggesting age selection. As age increased, observed TCR beta diversity per million T cells dropped in a roughly linear way, and a significant reduction was already evident by age 40. Because profiling used bulk unsorted PBMCs, naive and antigen-experienced compartments could not be compared conclusively. Because donor CMV infection status was unknown, age-related changes in expanded clonotypes were potentially confounded. A strong correlation was found between observed TCR beta diversity and the percentage of naive T cells measured by flow cytometry. Estimates of total diversity from one million sequenced T cells were regarded as lower bounds and underestimates.

The receptor library was made with 5' RACE. Sequencing was performed on an Illumina HiSeq 2500. A second PCR of roughly 6 to 11 cycles was run with a J-beta primer mix and a sample-barcoded 5' primer. Each TCR beta cDNA molecule received a unique molecular identifier from a template-switch 5' adaptor carrying 12 random nucleotides. Each sample yielded at least 3 million CDR3-containing paired-end reads. First-strand cDNA synthesis was performed from all RNA using the Mint cDNA synthesis kit, with priming by a TRBC-specific oligonucleotide. Following uracil-DNA glycosylase treatment, a first 18-cycle PCR with universal primers M1SS and BC2_uni_R was performed on all cDNA. In the source study's methods: For normalization, 1 million high-quality reads were randomly selected from each sample, with every read carrying a distinct molecular identifier. Reads with shared molecular identifiers were discarded instead of being binned into consensus sequences. MiTCR, set to a Q25 quality threshold and the strictest error-elimination algorithm, was used for CDR3 identification, clonotype clustering and error correction. A nonparametric unseen species model using Euler transformation provided a lower-bound estimate of total TCR beta diversity. The public reads were reprocessed in TCRdb via fastp at Q25 and MiXCR, keeping in-frame beta chains. Records with the same CDR3 protein are collapsed into one entry carrying the most frequent genes and DNA. TCRdb's processing, not the authors' own work, is the source of the V and J calls. The sample profile shows about 640,000 distinct CDR3 sequences; under 70% of them were found once. Of the sample, over 35% falls within the top ten clones.

The donors were 40 or so Caucasian individuals from Russia, aged 6 to 90 years, who were systemically healthy. Ten milliliters of peripheral blood were drawn from each donor into EDTA-treated Vacutainer tubes. Ficoll-Paque density-gradient centrifugation was used to isolate PBMCs, with at least 7 million per sample. Trizol reagent was used to extract total RNA from the PBMCs, yielding at least 6 micrograms per sample. For every donor, an aliquot of PBMCs went through flow cytometry to measure the percentages of naive CD45RAhigh/CD27high T cells. CDR1 and CDR2 are drawn from the germline V gene: SGHVS, FQNEAQ. The cysteine opens and the phenylalanine closes a CDR3 of 12 amino acids. The read is trimmed to its CDR3 DNA, 36 bases read in frame from base 1. Trimming removed 6 bases from V and 7 bases from J, leaving 10 bases between the germline ends. As for this clonotype: Its antigen is unknown. No much larger clone exists at a distance of one base, and base qualities are not known.

This receptor was obtained from a man between 60 and 75 years old in good health. This sequence uses TRBV7-8 and TRBJ2-1, with the D gene call left open. The sequenced material came from blood. The CDR3 corresponds to CASRPGGNEQFF. The nucleotide sequence reads as follows: TGTGCCAGCAGACCCGGTGGGAATGAGCAGTTCTTC.